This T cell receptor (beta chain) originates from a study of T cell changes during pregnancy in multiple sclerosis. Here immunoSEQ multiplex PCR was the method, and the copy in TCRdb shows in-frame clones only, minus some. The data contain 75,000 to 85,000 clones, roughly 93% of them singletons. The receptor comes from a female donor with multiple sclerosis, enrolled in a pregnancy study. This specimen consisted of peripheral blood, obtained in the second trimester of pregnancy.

The CDR3 DNA follows: TGCACCAGCAGCCAAGAGGGGACTAGCGGGGACTACGAGCAGTACTTC. Amino acid sequence: CTSSQEGTSGDYEQYF. The gene calls are TRBV1 and TRBJ2-7; the table calls TRBD2, which could not be checked here. TRBV1 corresponds to a pseudogene. There are 16 residues in the CDR3.